A single sample gave rise to the 30 T cell receptor beta chains below, sequenced in a study of T cells in Graves' hyperthyroidism and ophthalmopathy. It was RNA transcripts that yielded the amplified TCR beta CDR3 regions. Carried out on the TCR CDR3, a first-round RT-PCR used the HTBI primer set. TCRdb re-derived calls from the multiplex PCR reads in MiXCR, one entry per CDR3 protein. This sample has 600,000 or so distinct CDR3 sequences, with 11% to 15% found just once. The sequenced sample was blood. The origin of the receptors is a young woman with Graves' ophthalmopathy.

This clonotype appeared a few times. This sequence joins TRBV27 and TRBJ1-1, with 9 bases fitting TRBD1. Trimming cost V 6 bases and J 12 bases; bases outside gene matches: 11. The CDR3 has 13 residues. The germline V gene encodes CDR1 MNHEY and CDR2 SMNVEV (reference sequence). CDR3 protein: CASRGTGTGKSFF. DNA of the CDR3: TGTGCCAGCAGAGGTACCGGGACAGGGAAATCTTTCTTT.

In its sample, this clonotype was seen many times. The chain uses TRBV7-9 and TRBJ1-1, with D perhaps matching TRBD1 (6 bases). The germline CDR1 and CDR2 sequences are SEHNR and FQNEAQ (reference sequence). The ends were cut back, 4 bases at V and 0 bases at J, with 12 bases in the middle. The CDR3 covers 15 residues. CDR3 protein: CASSYPGQMNTEAFF. CDR3 coding DNA: TGTGCCAGCAGCTACCCGGGACAAATGAACACTGAAGCTTTCTTT.

This clonotype was seen at least ten times. This chain joins TRBV5-1 and TRBJ2-3, with unresolved D. Trimming left V 7 bases short and J 2 bases short, with 11 bases between. This CDR3 has 13 residues. CDR1 SGHRS and CDR2 YFSETQ come from the germline V gene. CDR3 bases: TGCGCCAGCCGGTTGGAGTACACAGATACGCAGTATTTT. This sequence encodes CASRLEYTDTQYF.

Ten or more counts support this clonotype. DNA for the CDR3: TGTGCCAGCAGCTTAGGCCAGGGGGCTAAAAGCTCCTACAATGAGCAGTTCTTC. Its translation: CASSLGQGAKSSYNEQFF. The V gene is TRBV7-8, the J gene TRBJ2-1; TRBD1 matches at 8 bases. The ends lost 1 base at V and 0 bases at J; junction bases unmatched: 8. The CDR3 has 18 residues. Germline lookup yields CDR1 SGHVS and CDR2 FQNEAQ.

This clonotype was picked up many times. The chain has TRBV28 and TRBJ1-4; unclear D gene. This CDR3 comprises 13 residues. Germline CDR1 is MDHEN and CDR2 is SYDVKM. Trimming shortened V by 6 bases and J by 8 bases, and 13 bases separated the two germline ends. The CDR3 here is CASRPPGAEKLFF. The CDR3 bases are TGTGCCAGCAGACCGCCTGGAGCCGAAAAACTGTTTTTT. Full variable domain (missing parts from reference TRBV28 and TRBJ1-4): DVKVTQSSRYLVKRTGEKVFLECVQDMDHENMFWYRQDPGLGLRLIYFSYDVKMKEKGDIPEGYSVSREKKERFSLILESASTNQTSMYLCASRPPGAEKLFFGSGTQLSVL.

The sample holds a few counts of this clonotype. The rearrangement links TRBV20-1 to TRBJ2-7, with a possible D match to TRBD1 (5 bases). V was shortened by 0 bases and J by 2 bases, with 17 bases between the two germline ends. The CDR3 consists of 16 residues. CDR1 is DFQATT and CDR2 is SNEGSKA in the germline V gene (reference sequence). The CDR3 nucleotides read TGCAGTGCTAGAGATTTGCAGGGCTCTTCCACCTACGAGCAGTACTTC. Translated, it gives CSARDLQGSSTYEQYF.

V gene TRBV7-3 combines with J gene TRBJ1-6; TRBD1 matches at 7 bases. J gave up 10 bases and V 1 base, and 7 bases lay outside the gene matches. The CDR3 loop spans 15 amino acids. The germline CDR1 and CDR2 sequences are SGHTA and FQGTGA. In DNA form, the CDR3 reads TGTGCCAGCAGCTTAATTAGGGACAGTGGATCACCCCTCCACTTT. It is translated as CASSLIRDSGSPLHF. Full variable domain (rest looked up from reference TRBV7-3 and TRBJ1-6): GAGVSQTPSNKVTEKGKYVELRCDPISGHTALYWYRQSLGQGPEFLIYFQGTGAADDSGLPNDRFFAVRPEGSVSTLKIQRTERGDSAVYLCASSLIRDSGSPLHFGNGTRLTVT.

This clonotype was counted ten times or more. This sequence joins TRBV20-1 and TRBJ2-1; a possible D gene is TRBD2 (6 bases). Per germline, CDR1 DFQATT and CDR2 SNEGSKA (reference sequence). The ends were cut back, 5 bases at V and 3 bases at J, with 11 bases in the middle. There are 13 residues in the CDR3. CDR3 region: CSAARGGYNEQFF. Here the CDR3 DNA reads TGCAGTGCTGCGCGGGGAGGCTACAATGAGCAGTTCTTC.

Details on this clonotype: A read error may explain this, as a much larger clone is one base away. The V and J genes are TRBV5-6 and TRBJ1-6; 11 bases agree with TRBD1. Germline V CDR1 and CDR2: SGHDT, YYEEEE. V lost 5 bases and J lost 9; bases outside the gene matches: 7. The CDR3 covers 15 residues. The CDR3 DNA is TGTGCCAGCAGTTCCCGGGACAGGGGGTTTTCACCCCTCCACTTT. Translated, it gives CASSSRDRGFSPLHF.

The count of this clonotype is one. The rearrangement uses TRBV4-3 and TRBJ2-1, with 10 bases identical to TRBD2. The CDR3 extends over 15 amino acids. J gave up 5 bases and V 4 bases, and 5 bases lay outside the gene matches. CDR1 and CDR2 (germline): LGHNA, YSLEER. In DNA, the CDR3 is TGCGCCAGCAGCCCTGGGACTAGCGCTCACAATGAGCAGTTCTTC. This codes for CASSPGTSAHNEQFF.

V gene TRBV7-9 combines with J gene TRBJ2-7; 9 bases map to TRBD2. Germline V gives CDR1 SEHNR, CDR2 FQNEAQ (reference sequence). J gave up 5 bases and V 7 bases, and 12 bases lay outside the gene matches. The CDR3 sequence is 15 residues long. CDR3 residues: CASTRRASGNDEQYF. CDR3 nucleotides: TGTGCCAGCACCCGTAGGGCTAGCGGGAACGACGAGCAGTACTTC.

On this clonotype itself: Given a much more abundant clone one base away, this may be a read error. V gene TRBV18 combines with J gene TRBJ2-1; 10 bases agree with TRBD2. V was pared by 3 bases and J by 4 bases, with 6 bases of the junction left unmatched. The CDR3 is 16 residues long. CDR1 KGHSH and CDR2 LQKENI come from the germline V gene. The CDR3 DNA is TGTGCCAGCTCACCTCTTAGCGGGGGGACGTACAATGAGCAGTTCTTC. Translated: CASSPLSGGTYNEQFF.

This clonotype was observed many times. The chain couples TRBV20-1 to TRBJ2-3; D may be TRBD2 (5 bases). Germline V lookup: CDR1 DFQATT, CDR2 SNEGSKA (reference sequence). This CDR3 is built from 14 residues. Deletions cut 3 bases from V and 3 bases from J, with 13 bases between. The CDR3 here is CSARDGGTTDTQYF. The CDR3 coding sequence is TGCAGTGCTAGGGATGGAGGCACTACAGATACGCAGTATTTT.

The chain employs TRBV4-1 and TRBJ2-5, with no clear D. V gave up 0 bases and J gave up 0 bases, with 8 bases separating them. This CDR3 spans 15 amino acids. Germline CDR1 and CDR2: MGHRA and YSYEKL. CDR3 nucleotide sequence: TGCGCCAGCAGCCAAGATTCAGCAGACCAAGAGACCCAGTACTTC. It is translated as CASSQDSADQETQYF.

V and J are TRBV19 and TRBJ1-4, with D unresolved. The V end lost 3 bases, the J end lost 6 bases, and 11 bases lay between the germline ends. CDR1 and CDR2 from the germline V gene are LNHDA and SQIVND (reference sequence). CDR3 length: 14 amino acids. The CDR3 spells CASSIRRVHEKLFF. The CDR3 coding sequence is TGTGCCAGTAGTATTCGGCGGGTTCATGAAAAACTGTTTTTT.

The J gene is TRBJ2-6, the V gene TRBV15, with 7 bases identical to TRBD1. The germline V gene encodes CDR1 LNHNV and CDR2 YYDKDF (reference sequence). J lost 0 bases, V lost 5 bases, and 7 bases had no gene match. This CDR3 spans 17 amino acids. CDR3 amino acids: CATSPRDRSSGANVLTF. CDR3 coding DNA: TGTGCCACCAGCCCCCGGGACAGAAGCTCTGGGGCCAACGTCCTGACTTTC.

Concerning this clonotype itself: A much bigger clone sits one base away, suggesting this may be a read error. The chain uses TRBV7-9 and TRBJ1-1, with D possibly being TRBD1 (6 bases). The CDR3 length is 16 residues. The germline V and J ends were trimmed by 6 bases and 7 bases, with 24 bases remaining between them. Germline-derived CDR1 and CDR2 are SEHNR and FQNEAQ (reference sequence). The CDR3 nucleotides are TGTGCCAGCAGGTATGGACAGAGGGTATCGAGGGGTGAAGCTTTCTTT. This gives the protein CASRYGQRVSRGEAFF.

This clonotype was found many times. This rearrangement joins TRBV11-2 to TRBJ2-7; D is unresolved. The CDR3 runs 14 residues. Germline assignment: CDR1 SGHAT and CDR2 FQNNGV. V lost 3 bases and J lost 1, with 10 bases in between. The CDR3 nucleotides read TGTGCCAGCAGCTTCGGACGGGTGTCCTACGAGCAGTACTTC. This codes for CASSFGRVSYEQYF.

This clonotype was observed many times. The gene calls are TRBV7-9 and TRBJ1-1; 8 bases align to TRBD1. CDR1 is SEHNR, CDR2 FQNEAQ, per germline (reference sequence). Unmatched junction bases numbered 8, after V lost 4 bases and J lost 1 base. This CDR3 has 16 residues. CDR3 sequence: CASSSHHQGANTEAFF. The CDR3 nucleotides read TGTGCCAGCAGCTCACACCATCAGGGGGCGAACACTGAAGCTTTCTTT.

This clonotype has only a few counts. The chain couples TRBV5-1 to TRBJ2-1; D unresolved. The germline V and J ends were trimmed by 0 bases and 4 bases, with 14 bases remaining between them. Germline loops: CDR1 SGHRS, CDR2 YFSETQ. The CDR3 runs to 16 residues. CDR3 region: CASSLVRRAGYNEQFF. The CDR3 nucleotides read TGCGCCAGCAGCTTGGTCAGACGGGCCGGTTACAATGAGCAGTTCTTC. Using reference TRBV5-1 and TRBJ2-1 for the parts outside the CDR3, the full variable domain is KAGVTQTPRYLIKTRGQQVTLSCSPISGHRSVSWYQQTPGQGLQFLFEYFSETQRNKGNFPGRFSGRQFSNSRSEMNVSTLELGDSALYLCASSLVRRAGYNEQFFGPGTRLTVL.

This clonotype appeared many times. The chain carries TRBV11-2 and TRBJ1-1; TRBD1 matches 9 bases. The V gene's germline CDR1 is SGHAT and CDR2 FQNNGV. The junction had 7 bases not matched to a gene; V was cut back by 6 bases and J by 2 bases. The CDR3 extends over 15 amino acids. The CDR3 protein is CASRRPGQGNTEAFF. CDR3 DNA sequence: TGTGCCAGCAGGAGACCGGGACAGGGAAACACTGAAGCTTTCTTT.

This clonotype appeared a few times. The rearrangement uses TRBV5-1 and TRBJ1-4, with no clear D. Germline lookup yields CDR1 SGHRS and CDR2 YFSETQ. V gave up 3 bases and J gave up 7 bases, with 13 bases separating them. The CDR3 covers 14 residues. CDR3: CASSWGIGVEKLFF. CDR3 DNA sequence: TGCGCCAGCAGCTGGGGAATTGGGGTTGAAAAACTGTTTTTT.

This clonotype was seen more than once but under ten times. As DNA, the CDR3 is TGTGCCATCAGTGAAGGGGTAAACACTGAAGCTTTCTTT. Encoded protein: CAISEGVNTEAFF. The rearrangement joins TRBV10-3 to TRBJ1-1; D possibly corresponds to TRBD1 (5 bases). The CDR3 sequence is 13 residues long. Looked up from germline, CDR1 is ENHRY and CDR2 is SYGVKD. V gave up 3 bases and J gave up 2 bases, with 7 bases separating them.

A note on this clonotype: A junction end diverges from the germline sequence, so it may reflect a read error. This chain joins TRBV7-2 and TRBJ2-6, with 8 bases fitting TRBD2. CDR1 SGHTA and CDR2 FQGNSA come from the germline V gene. The CDR3 sequence is 17 residues long. The CDR3 DNA is TGTGTCAGCAGCTTAGCGGGGAGGGGCGGTGGGGCCAACGTCCTGACTTTC. This codes for CVSSLAGRGGGANVLTF.

This clonotype came up many times. This sequence joins TRBV15 and TRBJ1-2, with 8 bases that match TRBD1. V lost 8 bases and J lost 4; bases outside the gene matches: 21. CDR1 and CDR2 from the germline V gene are LNHNV and YYDKDF (reference sequence). The CDR3 is 18 residues long. The CDR3 reads CATPREGPGQERIYGYTF. The CDR3 nucleotides are TGTGCCACCCCTAGGGAAGGACCGGGACAGGAACGAATCTATGGCTACACCTTC.

There are many counts of this clonotype. The genes are TRBV24-1 and TRBJ1-5; 7 positions match TRBD1. The CDR3 is 15 residues long. The J segment lost 4 bases and the V segment lost 3 bases, leaving 5 bases of the junction unmatched. Germline CDR1 is KGHDR and CDR2 is SFDVKD. CDR3 residues: CATSDRQGPNQPQHF. In nucleotides, the CDR3 is TGTGCCACCAGTGATAGACAGGGCCCTAATCAGCCCCAGCATTTT.

In its sample, this clonotype was seen a few times. The V and J genes are TRBV27 and TRBJ2-2; D is possibly TRBD1 (5 bases). The germline gives CDR1 MNHEY, CDR2 SMNVEV (reference sequence). The CDR3 sequence is 13 residues long. Trimming removed 2 bases at V and 6 bases at J, with 7 bases between. For the CDR3, the DNA is TGTGCCAGCAGTTTACGACAGCCCGGGGAGCTGTTTTTT. It codes for CASSLRQPGELFF.

The J gene is TRBJ2-2, the V gene TRBV9, with TRBD2 identical over 13 bases. V trimming: 0 bases; J trimming: 4 bases; junction bases outside the gene matches: 3. This CDR3 is built from 17 residues. Germline lookup yields CDR1 SGDLS and CDR2 YYNGEE. The CDR3 DNA reads as TGTGCCAGCAGCGTAGGACTAGCGGGAGGTAGCACCGGGGAGCTGTTTTTT. Protein sequence: CASSVGLAGGSTGELFF. The variable domain in full, with the rest retrieved from reference TRBV9 and TRBJ2-2, is DSGVTQTPKHLITATGQRVTLRCSPRSGDLSVYWYQQSLDQGLQFLIQYYNGEERAKGNILERFSAQQFPDLHSELNLSSLELGDSALYFCASSVGLAGGSTGELFFGEGSRLTVL.

This rearrangement joins TRBV6-5 to TRBJ1-1, with D perhaps matching TRBD1 (6 bases). This CDR3 spans 16 amino acids. The germline gives CDR1 MNHEY, CDR2 SVGAGI. Trimming took 2 bases from V and 0 from J, leaving 13 bases between them. CDR3 sequence reads: CASSYRTDQLNTEAFF. The CDR3 nucleotides read TGTGCCAGCAGTTACAGGACAGACCAGTTGAACACTGAAGCTTTCTTT.

Many counts were recorded for this clonotype. The CDR3 sequence is CASSTRMAGERVWYEQFF. CDR3 DNA sequence: TGTGCCAGCAGCACCCGAATGGCGGGCGAACGGGTGTGGTATGAGCAGTTCTTC. This chain joins TRBV14 and TRBJ2-1, with D possibly being TRBD2 (5 bases). The germline V and J ends were trimmed by 5 bases and 8 bases, with 28 bases remaining between them. CDR1 is SGHDN, CDR2 FVKESK, per germline. The CDR3 contains 18 residues.